This T cell receptor (beta chain) was profiled in a study of blood T cell repertoires in COVID-19. This clone was recorded only once. Assignments of participants to cohorts depended upon their own reported clinical history. Before being deemed recovered, Cohort 3 donors had two negative PCRs, clearance, or symptom resolution. The CDR3 length is 16 residues. Trimming removed 4 bases from V and 2 bases from J; junction bases left unmatched: 8. Germline V gene data show CDR1 as MRHNA and CDR2 as SNTAGT. As originally analysed: It was from reference gene primer amplification that nucleated cell counts were estimated. The assay was immunoSEQ multiplex PCR, and TCRdb's table has in-frame clones only and misses some. From that table come the V and J calls and clone size; the DNA was used to work out D and trimming. There are about 310,000 clones in the sample; approximately 91% occur only once, and about 5.2% lies in the top ten.

This chain links TRBV6-4 with TRBJ2-3; 8 bases align to TRBD1. This receptor was identified in a man aged 60 to 69 who had recovered from COVID-19. Source material: PBMCs or T cells enriched from blood (not recorded which). Here the CDR3 DNA reads TGTGCCAGCAGTGGCCTACTGACAGGGGACACAGATACGCAGTATTTT. It specifies CASSGLLTGDTDTQYF.